This TCR beta chain was captured in a study of B cell selection in AIRE deficiency. Study results and limitations: Shared Treg sequences had shorter CDR3s, biased toward rearrangements with few non-templated insertions.

The sorted conventional CD4 T cells were gated as CD4+CD127+. Generated by immunoSEQ multiplex PCR, the TCRdb table keeps only in-frame clones and is missing some. The top ten clones hold approximately 0.15% of a sample with 20,000 to 25,000 clones, about 98% of them seen once. On this clone: Its specificity is not known.

This TCR came from a human donor with AIRE deficiency. Sequenced: conventional CD4+ T cells sorted from PBMCs.

The CDR3 loop is CASRRPTGEAFF. The CDR3, as DNA: TGTGCCAGCAGGAGGCCGACCGGTGAAGCTTTCTTT. The chain joins TRBV27 to TRBJ1-1; D unclear. Trimming pared 6 bases from V and 7 bases from J, leaving 12 bases between. The germline gives CDR1 MNHEY, CDR2 SMNVEV (reference sequence). The CDR3 has 12 residues.